This T cell receptor (beta chain) comes out of a study of cytomegalovirus exposure and HLA in healthy donors. The PCR was carried out with 60 Vbeta primers and 13 Jbeta primers. Repertoires were generated with immunoSEQ multiplex PCR, while TCRdb's copy carries only in-frame clones and drops some. Altogether over 100,000 clones are present, roughly 69% being singletons, with the ten largest covering about 5.5%. The V segment lost 0 bases and the J segment 5 bases; nucleotides outside the gene matches: 4. Germline V gives CDR1 GTSNPN, CDR2 SVGIG (reference sequence). CDR3 length: 13 residues. Sequencing input: PBMCs. This sequence was found in a woman in her 70s in good health and CMV-seropositive. The chain employs TRBV30 and TRBJ2-7; TRBD1 matches 7 bases. For the CDR3, the DNA is TGTGCCTGGAGTGTCGACAGGGCGAACGAGCAGTACTTC. It encodes CAWSVDRANEQYF.